These T cell receptor beta chains were read from a single sample in a study of T cell repertoires in cytomegalovirus infection. TCRdb analysed the reads with MiXCR anew, one entry per CDR3 protein. The sample records hundreds of thousands of distinct CDR3 sequences, roughly a third being singletons. These receptors lack a known antigen. Sample: cultured PBMCs, taken from culture after CMV antigen stimulation. These receptor sequences come from a human donor in good health (CMV status not recorded). Some clones in this sample may be carry-over from other donors' samples. Each CDR3 is given with its conserved first and last residue. A D gene is named only where the DNA matches it firmly. Clone size is not always given. Where it is, it says once, few, many or a class for expanded clones.

NA,TRBV6-2/TRBV6-3,many,TRBJ2-7,TGTGCCAGCTCTCGCGGAGTCTACGAGCAGTACTTC,CASSRGVYEQYF
NA,TRBV18,NA,TRBJ1-2,TGTGCCAGCTCACCGTCAGGGGACGGCTATGGCTACACCTTC,CASSPSGDGYGYTF
NA,TRBV7-8,few,TRBJ2-5,TGTGCCAGCAGCTTAGCCTCAGAGAGGGGCCAGTACTTC,CASSLASERGQYF
TRBD1,TRBV19,NA,TRBJ1-1,TGTGCCAGTATCCACAGGGGGCGTTCGGACACTGAAGCTTTCTTT,CASIHRGRSDTEAFF
TRBD2,TRBV6-1,NA,TRBJ2-3,TGTGCCAGCAGCACGATCGGCGGGAGGGGTACAGATACGCAGTATTTT,CASSTIGGRGTDTQYF
NA,TRBV7-2,NA,TRBJ1-3,TGTGCCAGCAGCCCCCCCAGGAGCTCTGGAAACACCATATATTTT,CASSPPRSSGNTIYF
TRBD2,TRBV11-2,NA,TRBJ2-5,TGTGCCAGCAGCCCTTCTCTTGGGGAGGGGGAGACCCAGTACTTC,CASSPSLGEGETQYF
NA,TRBV6-1,once,TRBJ1-1,TGTGCCAGCAGTGAAGTGGGTGGAGGGCCGGGTACTGAAGCTTTCTTT,CASSEVGGGPGTEAFF
NA,TRBV6-2/TRBV6-3,NA,TRBJ1-2,TGTGCCAGCAGAACGGACACCGAGGGAGGCTACACCTTC,CASRTDTEGGYTF
TRBD1,TRBV6-1,few,TRBJ1-1,TGTGCCAGCAGGCCGACAGGGGAATGGACTGAAGCTTTCTTT,CASRPTGEWTEAFF
NA,TRBV6-5,few,TRBJ1-6,TGTGCCAGCGGGGATTTGGGAGCGGAGGCACCCCTCCACTTT,CASGDLGAEAPLHF
NA,TRBV7-2,few,TRBJ1-2,TGTGCCAGCAGCCCCGGACGTCTCTATGGCTACACCTTC,CASSPGRLYGYTF
NA,TRBV12-3/TRBV12-4,few,TRBJ1-5,TGTGCCAGCACCCCCGGTGGTCAGCCCCAGCATTTT,CASTPGGQPQHF
TRBD1,TRBV12-3/TRBV12-4,NA,TRBJ1-6,TGTGCCAGCAGGGGGGGGACAGATAATTCACCCCTCCACTTT,CASRGGTDNSPLHF
NA,TRBV29-1,NA,TRBJ1-2,TGCAGCGTACCAGCCGGGGGGAGCTGGGGCTATGGCTACACCTTC,CSVPAGGSWGYGYTF
TRBD2,TRBV5-6,NA,TRBJ2-5,TGTGCCAGCAGCTTGCCAGCGGGGGGGGAGACCCAGTACTTC,CASSLPAGGETQYF
NA,TRBV6-1,NA,TRBJ1-4,TGTGCCAGCAGGCTCGGAGGCACTAATGAAAAACTGTTTTTT,CASRLGGTNEKLFF
NA,TRBV7-2,many,TRBJ2-5,TGTGCCAGCAGCTTAAGAGTTTATAGCGGCACCCGACAGGGAGAACAAGAGACCCAGTACTTC,CASSLRVYSGTRQGEQETQYF
NA,TRBV6-6,NA,TRBJ2-1,TGTGCCAGCAGTTACGCCCCTAGTGTCAATGAGCAGTTCTTC,CASSYAPSVNEQFF
NA,TRBV20-1,NA,TRBJ1-6,TGCAGTGCCCCTGCCCTGGACAGAAGTTCACCCCTCCACTTT,CSAPALDRSSPLHF
TRBD1,TRBV29-1,NA,TRBJ2-7,TGCAGCGTCCGGACAGGGGCAAGTTACGAGCAGTACTTC,CSVRTGASYEQYF
TRBD2,TRBV20-1,NA,TRBJ2-7,TGCAGTGCTAGAATCGCGGGAGGGCCGGGGTTCTACGAGCAGTACTTC,CSARIAGGPGFYEQYF
TRBD1,TRBV12-3/TRBV12-4,few,TRBJ1-1,TGTGCCAGCAGTCCCCGCGTAAGACAGGGCTACACTGAAGCTTTCTTT,CASSPRVRQGYTEAFF
TRBD2,TRBV7-2,few,TRBJ2-1,TGTGCCAGCAGCCTAGGAGGGTTCGGCGGGAGGAGGGGTGTTGAGCAGTTCTTC,CASSLGGFGGRRGVEQFF
NA,TRBV12-3/TRBV12-4,NA,TRBJ2-7,TGTGCCAGCAGTCGAAGTGATAGACCCGACGCCTCCGAGCAGTACTTC,CASSRSDRPDASEQYF
NA,TRBV7-2,few,TRBJ1-1,TGTGCCAGCAGCCTTCAGAGCGTAAGGACTGAAGCTTTCTTT,CASSLQSVRTEAFF
NA,TRBV11-2,NA,TRBJ1-2,TGTGCCAGCAGATCCCTAAGGAGGTCTGGCTATGGCTACACCTTC,CASRSLRRSGYGYTF